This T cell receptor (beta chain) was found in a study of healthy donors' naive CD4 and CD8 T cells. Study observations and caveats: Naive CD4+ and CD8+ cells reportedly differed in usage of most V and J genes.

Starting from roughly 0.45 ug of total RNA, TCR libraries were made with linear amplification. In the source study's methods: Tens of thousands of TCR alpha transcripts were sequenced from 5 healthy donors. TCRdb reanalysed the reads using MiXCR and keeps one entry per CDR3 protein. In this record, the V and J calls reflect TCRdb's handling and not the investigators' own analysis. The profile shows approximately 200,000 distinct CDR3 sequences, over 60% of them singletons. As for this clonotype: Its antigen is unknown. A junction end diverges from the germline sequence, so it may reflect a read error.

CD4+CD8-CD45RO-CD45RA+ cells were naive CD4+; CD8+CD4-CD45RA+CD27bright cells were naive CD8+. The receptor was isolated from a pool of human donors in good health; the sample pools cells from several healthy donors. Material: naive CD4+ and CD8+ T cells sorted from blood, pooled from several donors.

Here the CDR3 reads CASRLTSGSINEQFF. The CDR3 DNA sequence: TGTGCCAGCAGGTTGACTAGCGGGAGTATCAATGAGCAGTTCTTC. The gene calls are TRBV5-1 and TRBJ2-1, with 12 bases aligning to TRBD2. This CDR3 region has 15 residues. The germline V gene has CDR1 SGHRS and CDR2 YFSETQ. The complete variable domain, with remaining parts taken from reference TRBV5-1 and TRBJ2-1, reads KAGVTQTPRYLIKTRGQQVTLSCSPISGHRSVSWYQQTPGQGLQFLFEYFSETQRNKGNFPGRFSGRQFSNSRSEMNVSTLELGDSALYLCASRLTSGSINEQFFGPGTRLTVL.